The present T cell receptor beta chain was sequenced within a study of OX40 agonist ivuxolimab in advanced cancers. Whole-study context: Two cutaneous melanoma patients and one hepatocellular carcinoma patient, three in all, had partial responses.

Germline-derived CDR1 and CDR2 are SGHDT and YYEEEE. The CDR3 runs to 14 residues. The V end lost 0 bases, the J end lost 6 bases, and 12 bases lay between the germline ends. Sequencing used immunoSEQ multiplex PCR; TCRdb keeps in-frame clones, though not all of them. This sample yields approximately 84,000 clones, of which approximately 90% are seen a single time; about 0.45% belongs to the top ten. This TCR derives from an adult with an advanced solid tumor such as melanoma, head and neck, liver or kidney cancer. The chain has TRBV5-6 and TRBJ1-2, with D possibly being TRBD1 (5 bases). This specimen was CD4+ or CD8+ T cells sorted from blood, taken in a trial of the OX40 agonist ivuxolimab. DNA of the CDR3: TGTGCCAGCAGCTTGGGTGGCAGGGTCGATGGCTACACCTTC. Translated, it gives CASSLGGRVDGYTF.